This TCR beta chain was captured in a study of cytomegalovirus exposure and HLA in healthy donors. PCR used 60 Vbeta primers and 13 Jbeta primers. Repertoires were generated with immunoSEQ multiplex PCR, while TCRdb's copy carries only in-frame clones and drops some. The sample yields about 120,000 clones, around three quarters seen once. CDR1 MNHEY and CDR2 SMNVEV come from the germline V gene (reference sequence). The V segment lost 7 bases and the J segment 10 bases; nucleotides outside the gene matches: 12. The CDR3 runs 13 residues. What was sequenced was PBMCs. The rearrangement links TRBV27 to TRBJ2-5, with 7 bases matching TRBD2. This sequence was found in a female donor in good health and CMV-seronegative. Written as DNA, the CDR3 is TGTGCCAGCAACACGGGGGTGGGGGGGGTCCAGTACTTC. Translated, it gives CASNTGVGGVQYF.